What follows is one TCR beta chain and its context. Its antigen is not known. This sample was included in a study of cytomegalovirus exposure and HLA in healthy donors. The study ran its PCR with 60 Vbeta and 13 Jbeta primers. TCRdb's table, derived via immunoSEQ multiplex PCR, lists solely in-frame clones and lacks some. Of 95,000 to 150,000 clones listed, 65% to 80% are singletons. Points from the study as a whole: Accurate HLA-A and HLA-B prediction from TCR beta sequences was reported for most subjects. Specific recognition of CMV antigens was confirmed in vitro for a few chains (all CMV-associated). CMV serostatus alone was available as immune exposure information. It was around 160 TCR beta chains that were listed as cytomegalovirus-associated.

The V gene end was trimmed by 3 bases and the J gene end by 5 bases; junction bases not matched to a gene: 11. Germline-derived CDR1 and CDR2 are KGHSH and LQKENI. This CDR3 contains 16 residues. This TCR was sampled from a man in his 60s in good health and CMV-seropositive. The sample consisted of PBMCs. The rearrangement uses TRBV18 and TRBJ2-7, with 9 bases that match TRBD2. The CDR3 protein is CASSPLILAGRHEQYF. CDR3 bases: TGTGCCAGCTCACCGCTAATTCTAGCGGGGCGACACGAGCAGTACTTC.